Below, 21 T cell receptor beta chains from the same sample are listed, as sequenced in a study of human T cells and chemical hapten exposure. One entry per CDR3 protein results from TCRdb running MiXCR on the RACE reads. The sample contains 250,000 or so distinct CDR3 sequences, roughly 8% of which appear only once. Time point specified: pre-sensitization, week 0. Treatment here: therapeutic diphenylcyclopropenone sensitization with weekly scalp DPC. The sequences come from whole blood, collected in connection with sensitization to the hapten diphenylcyclopropenone (DPC). The receptors were sampled from a man between 18 and 35 years old with alopecia areata. Some clones in this sample may be carry-over from other donors' samples.

This clonotype has a count of ten or more. The chain has TRBV6-2 or TRBV6-3 and TRBJ2-4; maybe TRBD1 (6 bases). CDR1 MNHEY and CDR2 SVGEGT come from the germline V gene. This CDR3 is built from 14 residues. V was shortened by 1 base and J by 4 bases, with 8 bases between the two germline ends. CDR3 region: CASSYWDTKNIQYF. For the CDR3, the DNA is TGTGCCAGCAGTTACTGGGACACGAAAAACATTCAGTACTTC.

In this sample, this clonotype turned up a few times. This rearrangement joins TRBV5-1 to TRBJ2-7, with D unclear. The germline CDR1 and CDR2 sequences are SGHRS and YFSETQ. The V end was cut by 2 bases, the J end by 2 bases, with 8 bases between. This CDR3 region has 13 residues. CDR3 in amino acids: CASSFGGTYEQYF. The CDR3 DNA reads TGCGCCAGCAGCTTTGGCGGAACCTACGAGCAGTACTTC. The full variable domain, its missing parts supplied by reference TRBV5-1 and TRBJ2-7, is KAGVTQTPRYLIKTRGQQVTLSCSPISGHRSVSWYQQTPGQGLQFLFEYFSETQRNKGNFPGRFSGRQFSNSRSEMNVSTLELGDSALYLCASSFGGTYEQYFGPGTRLTVT.

This chain connects TRBV12-5 to TRBJ1-5; unclear D gene. Trimming left V 2 bases short and J 10 bases short, with 6 bases between. CDR1 is LGHNT and CDR2 is FRNRAP in the germline V gene. There are 11 residues in the CDR3. CDR3 protein: CASGLKDPQHF. The CDR3 DNA sequence: TGTGCTAGTGGTTTGAAGGACCCCCAGCATTTT.

This clonotype showed up just a few times. The CDR3 spells CASSLGLAASDTQYF. The CDR3 coding sequence is TGTGCCAGCAGCCTAGGACTCGCCGCGTCAGATACGCAGTATTTT. The rearrangement joins TRBV3-1 to TRBJ2-3; the D gene is possibly TRBD2 (5 bases). The germline V gene has CDR1 LGHDT and CDR2 YNNKEL (reference sequence). CDR3 length equals 15 residues. Trimming pared 4 bases from V and 4 bases from J, leaving 15 bases between.

A few counts support this clonotype. The chain joins TRBV2 to TRBJ2-1; 8 positions match TRBD2. V gave up 4 bases and J gave up 4 bases; unmatched junction bases: 3. CDR1 and CDR2 (germline): SNHLY, FYNNEI. The CDR3 is 14 residues long. The CDR3 sequence is CASSGLATYNEQFF. In nucleotides, the CDR3 is TGTGCCAGCAGTGGACTAGCGACATACAATGAGCAGTTCTTC.

The rearrangement uses TRBV4-1 and TRBJ2-7; D remains ambiguous. CDR3 size: 13 residues. V lost 1 base, J lost 5 bases, and 9 bases lay in between. Looked up from germline, CDR1 is MGHRA and CDR2 is YSYEKL. In DNA form, the CDR3 reads TGCGCCAGCAGCCAAGTAGGGCAGAACGAGCAGTACTTC. Translation gives CASSQVGQNEQYF.

This clonotype came up a few times. The genes are TRBV6-6 and TRBJ2-3; D is tentatively TRBD1 or TRBD2 (5 bases each). The V end was cut by 6 bases, the J end by 4 bases, with 14 bases between. The V gene's germline CDR1 is MNHNY and CDR2 SVGAGI (reference sequence). The CDR3 has 14 residues. This CDR3 is CASRPGLTADTQYF. The CDR3 DNA is TGTGCCAGCAGGCCGGGGCTAACCGCAGATACGCAGTATTTT.

This clonotype has more than one count but fewer than ten. The CDR3 protein is CAITQQDRPDNEQFF. CDR3 DNA: TGTGCCATCACCCAACAGGACAGGCCTGACAATGAGCAGTTCTTC. The genes are TRBV10-3 and TRBJ2-1; 7 nucleotides line up with TRBD1. There are 15 residues in the CDR3. Unmatched junction bases numbered 11, after V lost 7 bases and J lost 5 bases. Germline loops: CDR1 ENHRY, CDR2 SYGVKD.

This clonotype was observed many times. The J gene is TRBJ1-6, the V gene TRBV7-2; D gene unclear. Germline V gene sequence: CDR1 SGHTA, CDR2 FQGNSA. The ends were cut back, 0 bases at V and 7 bases at J, with 10 bases in the middle. There are 15 residues in the CDR3. Here the CDR3 reads CASSLAAQQNSPLHF. The CDR3 region has the DNA TGTGCCAGCAGCTTAGCGGCACAGCAAAATTCACCCCTCCACTTT.

This clonotype showed up many times. The gene calls are TRBV27 and TRBJ1-3; 10 bases are shared with TRBD1. V trimming: 6 bases; J trimming: 0 bases; junction bases outside the gene matches: 8. The CDR3 runs to 17 residues. CDR1 and CDR2 from the germline V gene are MNHEY and SMNVEV (reference sequence). This CDR3 reads CASRMTGGQHSGNTIYF. The CDR3 coding sequence is TGTGCCAGCAGAATGACAGGGGGCCAACACTCTGGAAACACCATATATTTT.

The chain is built from TRBV15 and TRBJ2-5, with 10 bases aligning to TRBD1. With V trimmed by 1 base and J by 2 bases, 4 bases remained unmatched. The CDR3 is 16 residues long. The V gene's germline CDR1 is LNHNV and CDR2 YYDKDF (reference sequence). In DNA, the CDR3 is TGTGCCACCAGCAGAGGGGGACAGGGGTTACAAGAGACCCAGTACTTC. Encoded protein: CATSRGGQGLQETQYF.

The gene calls are TRBV20-1 and TRBJ1-5; D gene ambiguous. Germline V gene lookup returns CDR1 DFQATT and CDR2 SNEGSKA (reference sequence). Trimming removed 6 bases at V and 2 bases at J, with 11 bases between. This CDR3 is 13 amino acids long. The CDR3, as DNA: TGCAGTGCGAATCGGCTCGGCAATCAGCCCCAGCATTTT. Its translation is CSANRLGNQPQHF.

Written as DNA, the CDR3 is TGTGCCAGCAGTGGCGGACAGGAGGGCTACGAGCAGTACGTC. Translating gives CASSGGQEGYEQYV. The genes are TRBV6-5 and TRBJ2-7; D perhaps matches TRBD1 (7 bases). Germline CDR1 reads MNHEY; CDR2 reads SVGAGI. V shed 5 bases and J shed 3 bases, with 14 bases lying between them. This CDR3 is 14 amino acids long.

The V gene is TRBV20-1, the J gene TRBJ1-5; 7 bases are shared with TRBD1. The junction had 6 bases not matched to a gene; V was cut back by 6 bases and J by 4 bases. CDR3 length: 13 residues. Germline assignment: CDR1 DFQATT and CDR2 SNEGSKA (reference sequence). CDR3 amino acids: CSATGTANQPQHF. CDR3 nucleotide sequence: TGCAGTGCAACAGGGACAGCTAATCAGCCCCAGCATTTT.

The V and J genes are TRBV29-1 and TRBJ1-1; unclear D gene. Germline CDR1 is SQVTM and CDR2 is ANQGSEA. The length of the CDR3 is 10 residues. The germline V and J ends were trimmed by 6 bases and 2 bases, with 4 bases remaining between them. CDR3 DNA sequence: TGCAGCGTAATTAACACTGAAGCTTTCTTT. It translates to CSVINTEAFF.

The chain uses TRBV2 and TRBJ2-2; the D gene could be TRBD1 or TRBD2 (5 bases each). Germline CDR1 and CDR2: SNHLY and FYNNEI. The ends were cut back, 4 bases at V and 7 bases at J, with 10 bases in the middle. CDR3 length: 13 residues. For the CDR3, the DNA is TGTGCCAGCAGTGTCGGGACGGTCGGGGAGCTGTTTTTT. Protein: CASSVGTVGELFF.

This clonotype came up once. Since a much larger clone is just one base distant, this may be a read error. V gene TRBV4-3 combines with J gene TRBJ2-3; D remains ambiguous. Trimming took 5 bases from V and 4 from J, leaving 16 bases between them. Germline V gene lookup returns CDR1 LGHNA and CDR2 YSLEER. The CDR3 contains 15 residues. In DNA, the CDR3 is TGCGCCAGCAGCGAAGGGTTGACACGGGCAGATACGCAGTATTTT. Amino acids: CASSEGLTRADTQYF.

This clonotype was found many times. This chain links TRBV4-3 with TRBJ1-2; a possible D gene is TRBD1 (6 bases). Germline V gives CDR1 LGHNA, CDR2 YSLEER. The CDR3 length is 14 residues. The germline V and J ends were trimmed by 1 base and 7 bases, with 13 bases remaining between them. CDR3 in amino acids: CASSQVGGSPGYTF. CDR3 DNA sequence: TGCGCCAGCAGCCAAGTGGGGGGCTCCCCTGGCTACACCTTC.

This clonotype was counted a few times. The chain uses TRBV14 and TRBJ2-7; 8 bases agree with TRBD1. With 4 bases clipped from V and 1 base from J, the junction kept 6 bases outside the gene matches. This CDR3 contains 15 residues. Germline CDR1 SGHDN, CDR2 FVKESK. The CDR3, as DNA: TGTGCCAGCAGCCCATACAGGGGGGCTTCCTACGAGCAGTACTTC. Encoded protein: CASSPYRGASYEQYF.

In its sample, this clonotype was seen many times. The rearrangement uses TRBV6-5 and TRBJ2-7; 7 positions match TRBD2. V shed 11 bases and J 1 base; nucleotides not matched to a gene: 8. The CDR3 is made up of 13 amino acids. Germline CDR1 is MNHEY and CDR2 is SVGAGI. Here the CDR3 reads CASRAGVSYEQYV. The CDR3 DNA reads TGTGCCTCCAGGGCGGGGGTTTCCTACGAGCAGTACGTC.

The genes are TRBV12-3 or TRBV12-4 and TRBJ1-2, with 7 bases that match TRBD1. The CDR3 sequence is 13 residues long. The V gene end was trimmed by 5 bases and the J gene end by 9 bases; junction bases not matched to a gene: 9. CDR3 bases: TGTGCCAGCAGTCCGAGGGGGCGACAACGCTACACCTTC. This translates into CASSPRGRQRYTF.